A selection of T cell receptor beta chains follows, all from one sample in a study of T cells after somatic rescue of genetic block. Sequenced by immunoSEQ multiplex PCR; TCRdb stores in-frame clones only, minus some. The sample includes about 70,000 clones, about 90% seen only once; the top ten take 3%. What was sequenced was peripheral blood mononuclear cells (PBMCs). The receptor source for this set is a man between 35 and 55 years old. CDR3s include the opening cysteine and the closing phenylalanine or tryptophan. The D gene is left open where the match is weak. A clone size is listed for some rows: how often the clone was seen (once, few, many), or a class if it is expanded.

cdr3_nt	cdr3_aa	v_call	j_call	clone_size	d_call
TGTGCCAGCAGCGCCCGGGGGGAATCCTACGAGCAGTACTTC	CASSARGESYEQYF	TRBV9	TRBJ2-7	-	TRBD2
TGTGCCAGCAGCTTGGGGGTCGACAGGGGAATATTCAATCAGCCCCAGCATTTT	CASSLGVDRGIFNQPQHF	TRBV5-8	TRBJ1-5	-	TRBD1
TGTGCCAGCAGCTCCCTAGTTTGGGACCGGCTTCATGGCTACACCTTC	CASSSLVWDRLHGYTF	TRBV7-9	TRBJ1-2	-	-
TGCGCCAGCAGCCTCCGACGGGTCGACCTTTTCTCCGGGGAGCTGTTTTTT	CASSLRRVDLFSGELFF	TRBV5-1	TRBJ2-2	-	-
TGTGCCAGCAGCCAAGTACACGGGGGGGACAATGAGCAGTTCTTC	CASSQVHGGDNEQFF	TRBV4-2	TRBJ2-1	-	TRBD2
TGTGCCAGCAGCCCCGCGGTAGGGTATGGCTACACCTTC	CASSPAVGYGYTF	TRBV5-6	TRBJ1-2	-	-
TGTGCCAGCAGCGCCAGACTAGCGGCGCAAGAGACCCAGTACTTC	CASSARLAAQETQYF	TRBV11-2	TRBJ2-5	-	TRBD2
TGTGCTAGTGGTTTAGTCTGTCAGGGGACCCAAGAGACCCAGTACTTC	CASGLVCQGTQETQYF	TRBV12-5	TRBJ2-5	-	-
TGTGCCAGCAGCGGGGGGGTGACCTACAATGAGCAGTTCTTC	CASSGGVTYNEQFF	TRBV7-2	TRBJ2-1	-	TRBD2
TGTGCCAGCAGCAGCAGGGGAGATACGCAGTATTTT	CASSSRGDTQYF	TRBV6-5	TRBJ2-3	-	-
TGTGCCAATCTACAGGGTAGCTCCTACGAGCAGTACTTC	CANLQGSSYEQYF	TRBV5-8	TRBJ2-7	-	-
TGTGCCAGTAGCCCGGGACAGGACACCGGGGAGCTGTTTTTT	CASSPGQDTGELFF	TRBV19	TRBJ2-2	-	TRBD1
TGTGCCAGCAGCTACAGCTCAGGGGGAACTGAAGCTTTCTTT	CASSYSSGGTEAFF	TRBV6-6	TRBJ1-1	once	TRBD1
TGTGCCAGCAGCTCCGGGACACTAAGCTCCTACGAGCAGTACTTC	CASSSGTLSSYEQYF	TRBV7-9	TRBJ2-7	-	-
TGCGCCAGCAGCCAAGAGCCGATGGGGCTTCAGCCCCAGCATTTT	CASSQEPMGLQPQHF	TRBV4-1	TRBJ1-5	few	-
TGTGCCAGCAGCCCCCGCCATCCACAGGGCTATGAGCAGTTCTTC	CASSPRHPQGYEQFF	TRBV7-9	TRBJ2-1	-	-
TGTGCCAGCAGCTTAGTTTCCGGGCTGCCCAATCAGCCCCAGCATTTT	CASSLVSGLPNQPQHF	TRBV7-2	TRBJ1-5	few	-
TGTGCCAGCAGCCCCACCCCATCGGGGGGGCCGAAAGAGACCCAGTACTTC	CASSPTPSGGPKETQYF	TRBV5-5	TRBJ2-5	-	TRBD2
TGTGCCAGTAAGAGAGGCGCTCGGAATCACAATCAGCCCCAGCATTTT	CASKRGARNHNQPQHF	TRBV19	TRBJ1-5	-	-
TGTGCCAGCAGCCCGACTAGCGGGATAGGGGAGACCCAGTACTTC	CASSPTSGIGETQYF	TRBV7-9	TRBJ2-5	-	TRBD2
TGTGCCAGCAGTTACGGGACACCCTCCGGCAATGAGCAGTTCTTC	CASSYGTPSGNEQFF	TRBV6-5	TRBJ2-1	-	-
TGTGCCACACGGACTAGCGGGATTCCCTACGAGCAGTACTTC	CATRTSGIPYEQYF	TRBV2	TRBJ2-7	-	TRBD2
TGTGCCAGCAGCTTAATACCGGGGCGGGGTGCTCCCTCCTACGAGCAGTACTTC	CASSLIPGRGAPSYEQYF	TRBV11-2	TRBJ2-7	-	-
TGTGCCAGCAGTGAAATCCCTAGGGACAGACTTCAGGAGGAAGCTTTCTTT	CASSEIPRDRLQEEAFF	TRBV6-1	TRBJ1-1	-	TRBD1
TGTGCCAGCAGCGTAGCTCGGAGCGTAGGCAGGGATGAGCAGTTCTTC	CASSVARSVGRDEQFF	TRBV9	TRBJ2-1	-	-
TGTGCCAGCAGCGCAAACAGGGCTCGGAACACTGAAGCTTTCTTT	CASSANRARNTEAFF	TRBV7-9	TRBJ1-1	-	-
TGTGCCTGGAGTGTCGGGCGCGAGACCCAGTACTTC	CAWSVGRETQYF	TRBV30	TRBJ2-5	-	-
TGTGCCAGTAGTGTGGACGGTTATAGCAATCAGCCCCAGCATTTT	CASSVDGYSNQPQHF	TRBV19	TRBJ1-5	-	-
TGTGCCAGCAGCTTGGGGTTGGAGATTCAGTTCTTC	CASSLGLEIQFF	TRBV5-4	TRBJ2-1	once	-
TGTGCCAGCAGCTTAGCGATCAGCGACTCCTCCTACAATGAGCAGTTCTTC	CASSLAISDSSYNEQFF	TRBV7-9	TRBJ2-1	-	-
TGTGCCAGCAGTGATCGGACAGGGAGCTCTGGAAACACCATATATTTT	CASSDRTGSSGNTIYF	TRBV2	TRBJ1-3	-	TRBD1
TGCGCCAGCAGCCAAGTTTTGGGGGGGGAGCAGTTCTTC	CASSQVLGGEQFF	TRBV4-1	TRBJ2-1	-	TRBD2
TGTGCCAGCTCACCACCCGCCAGGGTGAGAACAGATACGCAGTATTTT	CASSPPARVRTDTQYF	TRBV18	TRBJ2-3	few	-
TGTGCCAGCAGTGACGACAGTCAAGAGACCCAGTACTTC	CASSDDSQETQYF	TRBV6-1	TRBJ2-5	-	-
TGTGCCAGCAGCTTTGACGGACACTATGGCTACACCTTC	CASSFDGHYGYTF	TRBV11-2	TRBJ1-2	-	-
TGTGCCAGCAGCTTAGCGGAGGGGGCGAACTACGAGCAGTACTTC	CASSLAEGANYEQYF	TRBV7-9	TRBJ2-7	-	-
TGTGCCAGCGGGACCGGCTTTGGGGATGAGCAGTTCTTC	CASGTGFGDEQFF	TRBV19	TRBJ2-1	-	-
TGTGCCAGCAGTTTTTTTGGCAGGGCCGGCGAGACCCAGTACTTC	CASSFFGRAGETQYF	TRBV27	TRBJ2-5	-	-
TGTGCCAGCACTCCCCCCTTGGGGGCGCGCACAGATACGCAGTATTTT	CASTPPLGARTDTQYF	TRBV28	TRBJ2-3	-	-
TGTGCCAGCAGTTACTCGACGGGGGGGGAGACCCAGTACTTC	CASSYSTGGETQYF	TRBV6-5	TRBJ2-5	-	TRBD2
TGTGCCAGTAGTCCCCGGGACAGAAGCACTGAAAAACTGTTTTTT	CASSPRDRSTEKLFF	TRBV19	TRBJ1-4	few	TRBD1
TGTGCCAGCAGCTCCGGGACCACTCGGCAGCCCCAGCATTTT	CASSSGTTRQPQHF	TRBV5-5	TRBJ1-5	once	-
TGTGCCAGCAGCTTAGGGGTCCCGTACTCCTACGAGCAGTACTTC	CASSLGVPYSYEQYF	TRBV7-2	TRBJ2-7	-	-
TGCGCCAGCAGCCCTCCTAGCGGGGGGGGGTCAGATACGCAGTATTTT	CASSPPSGGGSDTQYF	TRBV5-1	TRBJ2-3	-	TRBD2
TGCGCCAGCAGCCACCAGGGGGCCCAAGCCAAAAACATTCAGTACTTC	CASSHQGAQAKNIQYF	TRBV4-1	TRBJ2-4	-	TRBD1